One and the same sample provided the 28 T cell receptor beta chains below, sequenced in a study of cytomegalovirus exposure and HLA in healthy donors. The protocol was immunoSEQ multiplex PCR, while the TCRdb copy is restricted to in-frame clones and leaves out a portion. In the table there are about 160,000 clones, 85% of which are singletons. Sequencing was performed on PBMCs. Every receptor here comes from a young man in good health and CMV-seropositive.

The genes are TRBV27 and TRBJ2-3; 7 bases are shared with TRBD1. Losses at the gene ends were 5 bases for V and 3 bases for J; bases not matched to a gene: 17. Looked up from germline, CDR1 is MNHEY and CDR2 is SMNVEV (reference sequence). This CDR3 spans 18 amino acids. The CDR3 sequence is CASSLFSSRDSETDTQYF. Written as DNA, the CDR3 is TGTGCCAGCAGTCTCTTTTCCTCCCGGGACAGCGAGACAGATACGCAGTATTTT.

The chain is built from TRBV11-3 and TRBJ2-1; 11 nucleotides line up with TRBD1. J was trimmed by 5 bases and V by 5 bases; bases with no gene match: 8. Germline CDR1 is SGHNT and CDR2 is YENEEA. The CDR3 totals 16 residues. The CDR3 loop is CASSPPGTGGNNEQFF. Here the CDR3 DNA reads TGTGCCAGCAGCCCGCCGGGGACAGGGGGGAACAATGAGCAGTTCTTC.

This chain connects TRBV27 to TRBJ1-5, with 9 positions matching TRBD1. This CDR3 is built from 16 residues. CDR1 is MNHEY, CDR2 SMNVEV, per germline (reference sequence). The V gene end was trimmed by 5 bases and the J gene end by 2 bases; junction bases not matched to a gene: 7. CDR3 nucleotide sequence: TGTGCCAGCAGTCCCGGGACAGGGCTGGGCAATCAGCCCCAGCATTTT. It yields the protein CASSPGTGLGNQPQHF.

V gene TRBV6-6 combines with J gene TRBJ1-2; a possible D gene is TRBD1 (6 bases). This CDR3 spans 14 amino acids. CDR1 MNHNY and CDR2 SVGAGI come from the germline V gene (reference sequence). Trimming took 0 bases from V and 4 from J, leaving 9 bases between them. CDR3 sequence (DNA): TGTGCCAGCAGTTACTCCCGGGACACCTATGGCTACACCTTC. Residues: CASSYSRDTYGYTF.

This chain links TRBV5-1 with TRBJ1-1; weak D call: TRBD1 (5 bases). The CDR3 sequence is 13 residues long. Germline values: CDR1 SGHRS, CDR2 YFSETQ. V was clipped by 2 bases and J by 3 bases, with 8 bases between them. Written as DNA, the CDR3 is TGCGCCAGCAGCTTAGCGGGGGACACTGAAGCTTTCTTT. Protein: CASSLAGDTEAFF.

This chain joins TRBV5-1 and TRBJ2-2; the D is unclear. Trimming took 4 bases from V and 0 from J, leaving 13 bases between them. This CDR3 region has 16 residues. Germline CDR1 reads SGHRS; CDR2 reads YFSETQ. CDR3 sequence: CASSQYGGTNTGELFF. The CDR3 nucleotides read TGCGCCAGCAGCCAGTACGGCGGCACGAACACCGGGGAGCTGTTTTTT.

This sequence joins TRBV7-9 and TRBJ2-7, with D tentatively TRBD1 (7 bases). V was pared by 3 bases and J by 4 bases, with 13 bases between. The germline V gene has CDR1 SEHNR and CDR2 FQNEAQ (reference sequence). CDR3 size: 14 residues. Written as DNA, the CDR3 is TGTGCCAGCAGCTTCAGGGGGGTAGATTACGAGCAGTACTTC. It specifies CASSFRGVDYEQYF.

The rearrangement uses TRBV7-3 and TRBJ1-2; the D gene is possibly TRBD1 (6 bases). This CDR3 comprises 13 residues. CDR1 and CDR2 (germline): SGHTA, FQGTGA. Trimming cost V 5 bases and J 2 bases, with 9 bases left between them. In DNA, the CDR3 is TGTGCCAGCAGCCCAACAGGGAACTATGGCTACACCTTC. Its translation is CASSPTGNYGYTF.

Details on this clone: This CDR3 is also generated by other DNA sequences in the sample. The chain uses TRBV4-3 and TRBJ1-1, with a weak D call TRBD1 (5 bases). The V end lost 0 bases, the J end lost 5 bases, and 7 bases lay between the germline ends. Germline CDR1 reads LGHNA; CDR2 reads YSLEER. The CDR3 runs to 13 residues. CDR3 coding DNA: TGCGCCAGCAGCCAAGATCGGGGGACTGAAGCTTTCTTT. It yields the protein CASSQDRGTEAFF.

The chain employs TRBV27 and TRBJ1-5; a possible D gene is TRBD1 (5 bases). CDR3 length: 15 residues. Germline V CDR1 and CDR2: MNHEY, SMNVEV (reference sequence). The V end was cut by 5 bases, the J end by 1 base, with 12 bases between. The CDR3 DNA follows: TGTGCCAGCAGTCGGGTCTCAGGGAGCAATCAGCCCCAGCATTTT. Its protein product is CASSRVSGSNQPQHF.

This chain connects TRBV7-9 to TRBJ1-1; 9 bases agree with TRBD1. V lost 1 base and J lost 4; bases outside the gene matches: 7. The length of the CDR3 is 16 residues. Per germline, CDR1 SEHNR and CDR2 FQNEAQ (reference sequence). CDR3 sequence reads: CASSLGDRAEGTEAFF. CDR3 nucleotides: TGTGCCAGCAGCTTAGGGGACAGGGCGGAGGGCACTGAAGCTTTCTTT.

This chain connects TRBV2 to TRBJ2-5; the match to TRBD2 covers 10 bases. Losses at the gene ends were 3 bases for V and 4 bases for J; bases not matched to a gene: 5. The germline V gene encodes CDR1 SNHLY and CDR2 FYNNEI. The CDR3 sequence is 15 residues long. The CDR3 coding sequence is TGTGCCAGCAGTGAGACAGCGGGGGGGCGAGAGACCCAGTACTTC. It specifies CASSETAGGRETQYF.

At least ten counts were recorded for this clone. The chain employs TRBV2 and TRBJ1-1; 8 nucleotides line up with TRBD1. The CDR3 is made up of 17 amino acids. The germline V gene has CDR1 SNHLY and CDR2 FYNNEI. The trim removed 6 bases at V and 0 bases at J, leaving 12 bases unmatched. DNA of the CDR3: TGTGCCAGCAGCGGTCGGACAGGGAAAACAGTGAACACTGAAGCTTTCTTT. Translating gives CASSGRTGKTVNTEAFF.

This chain joins TRBV9 and TRBJ2-7, with unresolved D. The CDR3 runs 14 residues. Germline V CDR1 and CDR2: SGDLS, YYNGEE. V gave up 0 bases and J gave up 2 bases, with 9 bases separating them. CDR3 loop: CASSVAGTAYEQYF. CDR3 DNA sequence: TGTGCCAGCAGCGTAGCCGGAACAGCCTACGAGCAGTACTTC.

The genes are TRBV27 and TRBJ1-6; D remains ambiguous. V was clipped by 0 bases and J by 7 bases, with 7 bases between them. The CDR3 has 14 amino acids. CDR1 is MNHEY and CDR2 is SMNVEV in the germline V gene (reference sequence). The CDR3 is CASSLSPFNSPLHF. Here the CDR3 DNA reads TGTGCCAGCAGTTTATCTCCATTCAATTCACCCCTCCACTTT.

The gene calls are TRBV7-8 and TRBJ2-7; TRBD2 matches at 7 bases. The germline CDR1 and CDR2 sequences are SGHVS and FQNEAQ. This CDR3 region has 14 residues. V dropped 6 bases and J dropped 3; count of bases not matched to a gene: 8. The CDR3 loop reads CASRGGGPGYEQYF. Written as DNA, the CDR3 is TGTGCCAGCAGGGGCGGGGGACCTGGCTACGAGCAGTACTTC.

The gene calls are TRBV7-2 and TRBJ2-5, with D uncertain. The CDR3 is 16 residues long. Germline loops: CDR1 SGHTA, CDR2 FQGNSA. Trimming left V 1 base short and J 0 bases short, with 12 bases between. The CDR3 loop is CASSLGPRRHQETQYF. DNA of the CDR3: TGTGCCAGCAGCTTAGGCCCACGCAGGCACCAAGAGACCCAGTACTTC.

The chain has TRBV5-1 and TRBJ1-2; TRBD1 agrees at 9 bases. CDR1 is SGHRS and CDR2 is YFSETQ in the germline V gene. This CDR3 has 15 amino acids. The trim removed 0 bases at V and 6 bases at J, leaving 6 bases unmatched. The CDR3 sequence is CASSLDGGTGNGYTF. CDR3 nucleotide sequence: TGCGCCAGCAGCTTGGACGGGGGGACAGGGAATGGCTACACCTTC.

The chain recombines TRBV18 with TRBJ2-1; D gene uncertain. The germline V and J ends were trimmed by 6 bases and 0 bases, with 9 bases remaining between them. The CDR3 sequence is 14 residues long. Germline loops: CDR1 KGHSH, CDR2 LQKENI. CDR3 DNA: TGTGCCAGCTCCCAGGCACGCTCCTACAATGAGCAGTTCTTC. Its translation is CASSQARSYNEQFF.

The table lists this clone with many counts. V is TRBV5-1 and J is TRBJ2-2; 12 bases fit TRBD2. This CDR3 is 15 amino acids long. Germline values: CDR1 SGHRS, CDR2 YFSETQ. Unmatched junction bases numbered 3, after V lost 4 bases and J lost 5 bases. The CDR3 loop is CASSPLAGGTGELFF. The CDR3 region has the DNA TGCGCCAGCAGCCCGCTAGCGGGGGGGACCGGGGAGCTGTTTTTT.

The rearrangement uses TRBV7-8 and TRBJ2-1; a weak D match, TRBD2 (7 bases). This CDR3 region has 14 residues. Between the trimmed V and J ends, which lost 2 bases and 10 bases, there was a span of 15 bases. Germline CDR1 and CDR2: SGHVS and FQNEAQ. CDR3 in DNA: TGTGCCAGCAGCTTAAGGGGGGGTGTGCCGGAGCAGTTCTTC. Translated: CASSLRGGVPEQFF.

The chain uses TRBV4-1 and TRBJ2-1, with TRBD2 as a possible D gene (6 bases). Per the germline V gene, CDR1 is MGHRA and CDR2 is YSYEKL. CDR3 length equals 14 residues. The ends were cut back, 4 bases at V and 10 bases at J, with 17 bases in the middle. In DNA form, the CDR3 reads TGCGCCAGCAGCCCCAAACCGGGGGAAAGGGAGCAGTTCTTC. This translates into CASSPKPGEREQFF.

This sequence joins TRBV27 and TRBJ2-1; D might be TRBD2 (5 bases). The V and J ends lost 3 bases and 7 bases respectively, with 10 bases between them. The germline V gene encodes CDR1 MNHEY and CDR2 SMNVEV (reference sequence). The CDR3 is 13 residues long. The CDR3 coding sequence is TGTGCCAGCAGTTTCCCCCCGGGGAATGAGCAGTTCTTC. Protein sequence: CASSFPPGNEQFF.

This chain links TRBV7-8 with TRBJ2-7; 9 positions match TRBD1. The germline V gene has CDR1 SGHVS and CDR2 FQNEAQ. CDR3 length: 17 residues. V was pared by 5 bases and J by 6 bases, with 17 bases of the junction left unmatched. CDR3 in amino acids: CASSPSGTGPSRGEQYF. CDR3 sequence (DNA): TGTGCCAGCAGCCCGTCCGGGACAGGGCCCTCGAGGGGCGAGCAGTACTTC.

The chain is built from TRBV13 and TRBJ2-3; 13 nucleotides line up with TRBD2. The J segment lost 11 bases and the V segment lost 3 bases, leaving 11 bases of the junction unmatched. Germline CDR1 and CDR2: PRHDT and FYEKMQ (reference sequence). The CDR3 contains 16 residues. The CDR3 nucleotides read TGTGCCAGCAGCTTCGGACTAGCGGGAGCCTTGGGGGGGCAGTATTTT. Amino acids: CASSFGLAGALGGQYF.

This chain uses TRBV5-6 with TRBJ2-3; 13 nucleotides line up with TRBD2. The V gene end was trimmed by 0 bases and the J gene end by 6 bases; junction bases not matched to a gene: 13. This CDR3 comprises 19 residues. Germline V gene sequence: CDR1 SGHDT, CDR2 YYEEEE. The CDR3 coding sequence is TGTGCCAGCAGCTTGGGACTAGCGGGGGGCCGCCGTATAACCGATACGCAGTATTTT. It is translated as CASSLGLAGGRRITDTQYF.

This chain uses TRBV7-9 with TRBJ2-4, with D perhaps TRBD1 (6 bases). Trimming stripped 4 bases from V and 0 bases from J, with 19 bases between. The CDR3 is made up of 18 amino acids. CDR1 and CDR2 from the germline V gene are SEHNR and FQNEAQ (reference sequence). Here the CDR3 DNA reads TGTGCCAGCAGCTCAGGGGTAGTAGAGAGACTAGCCAAAAACATTCAGTACTTC. Encoded protein: CASSSGVVERLAKNIQYF.

V usage is TRBV6-6 and J usage is TRBJ1-1, with TRBD1 identical over 12 bases. The length of the CDR3 is 15 residues. Germline loops: CDR1 MNHNY, CDR2 SVGAGI (reference sequence). V was clipped by 6 bases and J by 5 bases; unmatched bases: 7. The CDR3 loop reads CASSSRDRGPTEAFF. For the CDR3, the DNA is TGTGCCAGCAGCTCCCGGGACAGGGGGCCAACTGAAGCTTTCTTT.